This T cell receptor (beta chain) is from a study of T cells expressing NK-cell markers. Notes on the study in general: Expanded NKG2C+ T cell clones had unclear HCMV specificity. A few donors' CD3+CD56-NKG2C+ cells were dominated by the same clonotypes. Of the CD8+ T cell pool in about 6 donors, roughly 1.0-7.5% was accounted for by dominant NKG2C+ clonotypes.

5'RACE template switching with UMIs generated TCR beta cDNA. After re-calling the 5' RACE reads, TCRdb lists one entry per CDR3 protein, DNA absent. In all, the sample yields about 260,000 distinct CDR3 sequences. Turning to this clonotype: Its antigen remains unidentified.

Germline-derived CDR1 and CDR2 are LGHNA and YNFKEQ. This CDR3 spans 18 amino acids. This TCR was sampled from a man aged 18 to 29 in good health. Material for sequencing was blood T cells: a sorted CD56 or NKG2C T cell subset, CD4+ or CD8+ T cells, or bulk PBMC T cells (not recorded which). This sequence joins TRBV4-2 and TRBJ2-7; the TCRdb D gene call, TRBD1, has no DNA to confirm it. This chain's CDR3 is CASSRGVKKGDGNYEQYF.